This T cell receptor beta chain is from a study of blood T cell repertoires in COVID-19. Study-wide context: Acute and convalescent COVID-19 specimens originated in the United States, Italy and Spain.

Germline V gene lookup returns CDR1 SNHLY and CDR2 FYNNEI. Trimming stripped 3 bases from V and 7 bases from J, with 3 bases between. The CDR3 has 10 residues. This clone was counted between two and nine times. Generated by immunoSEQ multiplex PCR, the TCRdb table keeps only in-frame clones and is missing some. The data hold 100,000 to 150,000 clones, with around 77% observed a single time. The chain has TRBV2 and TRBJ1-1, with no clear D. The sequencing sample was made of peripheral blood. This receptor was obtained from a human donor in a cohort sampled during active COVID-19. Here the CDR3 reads CASSDGEAFF. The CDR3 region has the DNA TGTGCCAGCAGTGACGGTGAAGCTTTCTTT.